The T cell receptor beta chain described here comes from a study of regulatory T cells in long-lasting Graves disease. Study summary: Over 5 years of antithyroid drugs plus positive TSH receptor antibodies defined persistent Graves' disease. Study observations and caveats: Persistent disease favored TRBV28, TRBJ1-2 and TRBJ2-5.

The CDR3 has 13 residues. Trimming removed 3 bases at V and 1 base at J, with 9 bases between. Germline-derived CDR1 and CDR2 are GTSNPN and SVGIG (reference sequence). This clonotype was seen many times. Its antigen is unidentified. According to the study, TCR beta libraries were built with iRepertoire HTBI primers and CDR3-region Arm-PCR. A single record per CDR3 protein comes from TCRdb applying MiXCR to the multiplex PCR reads. The sample gives 300,000 to 500,000 distinct CDR3 sequences, around 20% of which show up once; less than 25% is in the top ten. Described time point: persistent/refractory GD, antithyroid drugs over 5 years with positive TRAb. After RNA was extracted from PBMCs, the TCR library was made from it.

The V gene is TRBV30, the J gene TRBJ1-1, with a possible D match to TRBD1 (6 bases). The material was peripheral blood mononuclear cells (PBMCs), obtained when the disease was refractory, from a patient treated with antithyroid drugs. The receptor was isolated from a female donor with Graves disease. CDR3 protein: CAWRRGGNTEAFF. In DNA, the CDR3 is TGTGCCTGGAGAAGAGGGGGGAACACTGAAGCTTTCTTT.